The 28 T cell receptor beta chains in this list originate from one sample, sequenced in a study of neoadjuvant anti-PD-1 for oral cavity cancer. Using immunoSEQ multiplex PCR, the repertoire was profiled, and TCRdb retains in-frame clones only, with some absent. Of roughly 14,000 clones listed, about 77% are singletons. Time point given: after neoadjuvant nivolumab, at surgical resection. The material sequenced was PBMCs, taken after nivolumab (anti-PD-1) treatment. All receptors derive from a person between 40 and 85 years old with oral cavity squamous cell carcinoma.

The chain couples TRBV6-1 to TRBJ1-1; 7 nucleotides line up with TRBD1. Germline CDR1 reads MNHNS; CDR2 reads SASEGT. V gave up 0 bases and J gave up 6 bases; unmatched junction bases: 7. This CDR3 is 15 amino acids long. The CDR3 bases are TGTGCCAGCAGTGAAGCGTTAACAGGGGTGGCTGAAGCTTTCTTT. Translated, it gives CASSEALTGVAEAFF.

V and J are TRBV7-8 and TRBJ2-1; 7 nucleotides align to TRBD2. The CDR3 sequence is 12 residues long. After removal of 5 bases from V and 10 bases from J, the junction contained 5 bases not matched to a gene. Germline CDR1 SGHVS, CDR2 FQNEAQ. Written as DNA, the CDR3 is TGTGCCAGCAGCGGTCGGGGGGACGAGCAGTTCTTC. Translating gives CASSGRGDEQFF.

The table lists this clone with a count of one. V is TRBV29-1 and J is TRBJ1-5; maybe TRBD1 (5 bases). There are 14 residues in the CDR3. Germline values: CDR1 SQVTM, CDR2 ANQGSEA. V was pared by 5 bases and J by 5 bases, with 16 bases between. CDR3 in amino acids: CSVHAQWGDQPQHF. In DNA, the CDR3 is TGCAGCGTTCACGCCCAATGGGGCGATCAGCCCCAGCATTTT.

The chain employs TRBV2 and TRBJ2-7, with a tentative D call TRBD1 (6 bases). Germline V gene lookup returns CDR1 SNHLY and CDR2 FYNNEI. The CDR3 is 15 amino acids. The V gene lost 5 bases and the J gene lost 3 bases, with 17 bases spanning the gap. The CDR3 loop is CASSHGQLGGYEQYF. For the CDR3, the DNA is TGTGCCAGCAGTCACGGACAGTTGGGCGGCTACGAGCAGTACTTC.

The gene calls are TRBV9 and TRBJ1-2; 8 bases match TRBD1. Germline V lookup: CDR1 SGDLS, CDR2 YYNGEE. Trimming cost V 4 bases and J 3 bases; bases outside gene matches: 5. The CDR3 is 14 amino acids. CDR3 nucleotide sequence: TGTGCCAGCAGCACAGGGGGGGGGTACTATGGCTACACCTTC. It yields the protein CASSTGGGYYGYTF.

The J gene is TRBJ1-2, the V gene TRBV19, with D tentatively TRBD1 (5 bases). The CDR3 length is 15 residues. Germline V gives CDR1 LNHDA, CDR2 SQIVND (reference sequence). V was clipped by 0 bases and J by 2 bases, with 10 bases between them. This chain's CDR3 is CASSIDGQRNYGYTF. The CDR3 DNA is TGTGCCAGTAGTATAGACGGACAAAGGAACTATGGCTACACCTTC.

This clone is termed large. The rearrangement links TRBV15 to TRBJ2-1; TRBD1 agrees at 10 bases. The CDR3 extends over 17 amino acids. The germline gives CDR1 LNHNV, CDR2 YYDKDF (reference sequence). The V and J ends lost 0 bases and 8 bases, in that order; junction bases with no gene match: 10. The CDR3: CATSRESPGQGIDEQFF. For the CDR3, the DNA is TGTGCCACCAGCAGAGAATCTCCGGGACAGGGGATAGATGAGCAGTTCTTC.

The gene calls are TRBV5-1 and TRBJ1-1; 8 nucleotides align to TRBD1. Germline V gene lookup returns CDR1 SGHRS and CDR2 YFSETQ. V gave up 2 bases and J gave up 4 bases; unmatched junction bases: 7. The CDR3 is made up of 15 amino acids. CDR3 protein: CASSFQGASGTEAFF. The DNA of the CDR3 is TGCGCCAGCAGCTTCCAGGGGGCTTCGGGCACTGAAGCTTTCTTT.

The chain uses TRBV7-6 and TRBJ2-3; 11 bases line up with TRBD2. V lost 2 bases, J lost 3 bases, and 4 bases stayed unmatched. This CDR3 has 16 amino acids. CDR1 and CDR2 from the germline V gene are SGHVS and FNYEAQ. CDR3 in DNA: TGTGCCAGCAGCTTATCTTTAGCGGGAGGGACAGATACGCAGTATTTT. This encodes CASSLSLAGGTDTQYF.

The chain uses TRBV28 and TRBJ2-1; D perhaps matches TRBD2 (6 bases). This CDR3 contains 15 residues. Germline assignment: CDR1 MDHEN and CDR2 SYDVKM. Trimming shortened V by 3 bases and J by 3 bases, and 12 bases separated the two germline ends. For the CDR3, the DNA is TGTGCCAGCAGTTTTTTAGCGGCCCTCTACAATGAGCAGTTCTTC. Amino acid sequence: CASSFLAALYNEQFF.

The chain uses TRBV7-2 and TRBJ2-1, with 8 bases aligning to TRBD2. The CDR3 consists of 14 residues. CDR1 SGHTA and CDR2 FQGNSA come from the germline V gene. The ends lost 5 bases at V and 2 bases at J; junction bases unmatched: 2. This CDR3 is CASSARGAYNEQFF. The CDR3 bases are TGTGCCAGCAGCGCGCGGGGGGCCTACAATGAGCAGTTCTTC. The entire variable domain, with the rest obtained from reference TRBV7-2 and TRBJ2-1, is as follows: GAGVSQSPSNKVTEKGKDVELRCDPISGHTALYWYRQSLGQGLEFLIYFQGNSAPDKSGLPSDRFSAERTGGSVSTLTIQRTQQEDSAVYLCASSARGAYNEQFFGPGTRLTVL.

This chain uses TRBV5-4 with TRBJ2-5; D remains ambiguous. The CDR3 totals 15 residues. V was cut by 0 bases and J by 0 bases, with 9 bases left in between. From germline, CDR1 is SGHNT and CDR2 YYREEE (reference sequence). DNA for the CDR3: TGTGCCAGCAGCTTGGGGCGTGGGTACCAAGAGACCCAGTACTTC. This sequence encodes CASSLGRGYQETQYF.

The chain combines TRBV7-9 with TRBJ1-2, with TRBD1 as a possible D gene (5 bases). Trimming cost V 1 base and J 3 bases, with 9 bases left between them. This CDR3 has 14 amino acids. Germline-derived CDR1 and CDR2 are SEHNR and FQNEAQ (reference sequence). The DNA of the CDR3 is TGTGCCAGCAGCTTAGGGGGCTTGTACTATGGCTACACCTTC. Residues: CASSLGGLYYGYTF.

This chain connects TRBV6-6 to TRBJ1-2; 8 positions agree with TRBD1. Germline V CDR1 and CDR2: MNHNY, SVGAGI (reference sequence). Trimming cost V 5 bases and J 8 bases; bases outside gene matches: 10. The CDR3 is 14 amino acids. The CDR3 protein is CASSQTGAVVGYTF. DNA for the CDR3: TGTGCCAGCAGTCAGACAGGGGCCGTCGTGGGCTACACCTTC.

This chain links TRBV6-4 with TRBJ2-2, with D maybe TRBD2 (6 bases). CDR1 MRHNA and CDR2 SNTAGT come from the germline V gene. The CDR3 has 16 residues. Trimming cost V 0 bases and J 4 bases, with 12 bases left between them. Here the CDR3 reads CASSDSPSAITGELFF. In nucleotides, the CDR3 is TGTGCCAGCAGTGACTCCCCTAGCGCGATCACCGGGGAGCTGTTTTTT.

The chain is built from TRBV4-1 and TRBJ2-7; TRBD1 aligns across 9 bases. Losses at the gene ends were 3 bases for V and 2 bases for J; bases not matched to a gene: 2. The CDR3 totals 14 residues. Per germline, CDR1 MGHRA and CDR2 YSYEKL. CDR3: CASSQGQGTYEQYF. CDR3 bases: TGCGCCAGCAGCCAGGGACAGGGTACCTACGAGCAGTACTTC.

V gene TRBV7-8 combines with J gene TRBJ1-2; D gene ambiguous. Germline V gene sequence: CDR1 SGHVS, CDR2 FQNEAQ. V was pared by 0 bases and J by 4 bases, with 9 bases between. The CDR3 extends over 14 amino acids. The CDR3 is CASSLAYLSYGYTF. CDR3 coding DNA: TGTGCCAGCAGCTTAGCTTACCTCAGCTATGGCTACACCTTC.

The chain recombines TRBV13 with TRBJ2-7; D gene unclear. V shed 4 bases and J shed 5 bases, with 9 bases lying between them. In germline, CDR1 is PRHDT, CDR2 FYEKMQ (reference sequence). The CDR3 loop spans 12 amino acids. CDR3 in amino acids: CASSWSGNEQYF. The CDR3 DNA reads TGTGCCAGCAGCTGGTCCGGTAACGAGCAGTACTTC.

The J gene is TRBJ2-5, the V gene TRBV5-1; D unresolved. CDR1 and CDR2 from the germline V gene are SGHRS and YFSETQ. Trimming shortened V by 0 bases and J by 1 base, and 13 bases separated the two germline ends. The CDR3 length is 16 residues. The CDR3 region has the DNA TGCGCCAGCAGCTTGGTGGGGTTTTTTCCCCAAGAGACCCAGTACTTC. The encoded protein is CASSLVGFFPQETQYF. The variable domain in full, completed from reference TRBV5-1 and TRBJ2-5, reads KAGVTQTPRYLIKTRGQQVTLSCSPISGHRSVSWYQQTPGQGLQFLFEYFSETQRNKGNFPGRFSGRQFSNSRSEMNVSTLELGDSALYLCASSLVGFFPQETQYFGPGTRLLVL.

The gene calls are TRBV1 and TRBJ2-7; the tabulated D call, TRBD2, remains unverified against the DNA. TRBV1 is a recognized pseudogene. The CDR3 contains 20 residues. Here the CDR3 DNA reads TGCACCAGCAGCCCCTTCGAATATGGACTAGCGGGGGGCCGCCCCTACGAGCAGTACTTC. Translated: CTSSPFEYGLAGGRPYEQYF.

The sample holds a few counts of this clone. CDR3 in DNA: TGTGCCAGCAGCTTAACACAGGGCCTCCATCGAAAACTGTTTTTT. Translated, it gives CASSLTQGLHRKLFF. The chain links TRBV7-6 to TRBJ1-4, with D tentatively TRBD1 (6 bases). The CDR3 runs to 15 residues. Per the germline V gene, CDR1 is SGHVS and CDR2 is FNYEAQ. Trimming removed 2 bases from V and 10 bases from J, with 17 bases in between.

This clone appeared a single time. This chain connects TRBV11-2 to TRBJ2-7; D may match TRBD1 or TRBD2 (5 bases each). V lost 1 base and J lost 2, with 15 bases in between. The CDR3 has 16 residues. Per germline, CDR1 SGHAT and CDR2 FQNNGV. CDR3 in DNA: TGTGCCAGCAGCTTAGTTTCGGGGTTGGGACCCTACGAGCAGTACTTC. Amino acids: CASSLVSGLGPYEQYF.

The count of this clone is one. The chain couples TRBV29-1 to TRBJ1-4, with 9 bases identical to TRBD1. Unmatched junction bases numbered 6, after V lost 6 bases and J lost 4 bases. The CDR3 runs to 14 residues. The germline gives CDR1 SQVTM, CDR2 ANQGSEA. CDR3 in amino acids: CSVAGTGLNEKLFF. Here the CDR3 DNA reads TGCAGCGTGGCCGGGACAGGGCTTAATGAAAAACTGTTTTTT.

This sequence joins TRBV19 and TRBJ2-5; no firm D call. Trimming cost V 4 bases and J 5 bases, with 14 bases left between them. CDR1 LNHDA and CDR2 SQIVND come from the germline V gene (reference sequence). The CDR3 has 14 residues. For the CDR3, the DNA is TGTGCCAGTAGTACTCTTACCGTTCTCGAGACCCAGTACTTC. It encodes CASSTLTVLETQYF.

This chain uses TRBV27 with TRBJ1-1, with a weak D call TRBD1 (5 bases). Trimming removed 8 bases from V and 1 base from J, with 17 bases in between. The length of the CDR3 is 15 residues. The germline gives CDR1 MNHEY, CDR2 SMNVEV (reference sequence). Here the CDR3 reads CASDVTGRRNTEAFF. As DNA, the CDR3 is TGTGCCAGCGATGTCACGGGACGCCGGAACACTGAAGCTTTCTTT.

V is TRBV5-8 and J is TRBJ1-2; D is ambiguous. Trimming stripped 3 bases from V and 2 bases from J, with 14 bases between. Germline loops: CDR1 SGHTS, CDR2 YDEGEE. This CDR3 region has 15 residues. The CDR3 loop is CASSSGLLLNYGYTF. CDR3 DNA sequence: TGTGCCAGCAGCTCGGGCCTACTCCTAAACTATGGCTACACCTTC.

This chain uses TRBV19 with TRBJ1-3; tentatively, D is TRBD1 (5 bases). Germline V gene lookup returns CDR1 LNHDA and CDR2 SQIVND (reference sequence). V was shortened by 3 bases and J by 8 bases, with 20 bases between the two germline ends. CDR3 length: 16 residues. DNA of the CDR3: TGTGCCAGTAGTATCTCGGGACGTCAAATCCTGGACACCATATATTTT. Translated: CASSISGRQILDTIYF.

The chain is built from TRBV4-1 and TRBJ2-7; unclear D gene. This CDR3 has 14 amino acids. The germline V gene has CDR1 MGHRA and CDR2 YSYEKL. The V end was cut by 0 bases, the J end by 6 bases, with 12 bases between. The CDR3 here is CASSQDARNSEQYF. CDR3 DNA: TGCGCCAGCAGCCAAGATGCCCGGAACTCCGAGCAGTACTTC.